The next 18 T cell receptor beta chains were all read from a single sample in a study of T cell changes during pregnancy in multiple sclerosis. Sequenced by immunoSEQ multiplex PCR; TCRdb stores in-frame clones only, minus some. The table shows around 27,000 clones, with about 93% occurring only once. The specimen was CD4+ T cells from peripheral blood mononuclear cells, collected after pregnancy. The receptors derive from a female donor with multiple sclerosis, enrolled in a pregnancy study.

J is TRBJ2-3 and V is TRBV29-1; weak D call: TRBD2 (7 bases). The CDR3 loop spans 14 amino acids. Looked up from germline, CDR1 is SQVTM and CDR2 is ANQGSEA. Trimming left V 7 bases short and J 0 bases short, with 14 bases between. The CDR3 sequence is CSGGRGPSTDTQYF. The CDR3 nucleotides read TGCAGCGGGGGGCGGGGGCCGAGCACAGATACGCAGTATTTT.

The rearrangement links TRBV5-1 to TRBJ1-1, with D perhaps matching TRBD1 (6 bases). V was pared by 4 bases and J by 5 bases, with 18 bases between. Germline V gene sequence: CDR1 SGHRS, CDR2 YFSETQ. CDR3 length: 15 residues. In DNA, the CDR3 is TGCGCCAGCAGCGTGACAGGTGCCTTGGGGACTGAAGCTTTCTTT. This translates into CASSVTGALGTEAFF. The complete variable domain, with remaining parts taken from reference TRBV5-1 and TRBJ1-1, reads KAGVTQTPRYLIKTRGQQVTLSCSPISGHRSVSWYQQTPGQGLQFLFEYFSETQRNKGNFPGRFSGRQFSNSRSEMNVSTLELGDSALYLCASSVTGALGTEAFFGQGTRLTVV.

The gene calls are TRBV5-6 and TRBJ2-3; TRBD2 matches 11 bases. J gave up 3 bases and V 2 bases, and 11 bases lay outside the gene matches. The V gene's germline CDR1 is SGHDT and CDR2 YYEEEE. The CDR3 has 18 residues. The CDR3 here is CASSFLAALAGATDTQYF. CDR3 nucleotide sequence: TGTGCCAGCAGCTTCCTTGCCGCACTAGCGGGAGCAACAGATACGCAGTATTTT.

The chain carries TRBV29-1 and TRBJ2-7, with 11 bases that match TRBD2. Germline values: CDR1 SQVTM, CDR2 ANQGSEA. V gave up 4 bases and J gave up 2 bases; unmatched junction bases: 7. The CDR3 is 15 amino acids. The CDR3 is CSVGGLAASPYEQYF. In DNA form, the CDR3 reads TGCAGCGTTGGGGGACTAGCGGCGAGCCCCTACGAGCAGTACTTC.

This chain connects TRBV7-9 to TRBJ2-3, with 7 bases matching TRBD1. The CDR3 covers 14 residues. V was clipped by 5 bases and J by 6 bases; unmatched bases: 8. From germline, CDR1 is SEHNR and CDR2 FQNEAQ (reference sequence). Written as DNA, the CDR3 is TGTGCCAGCAGCCCGGACAGGATTCCGGATACGCAGTATTTT. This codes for CASSPDRIPDTQYF.

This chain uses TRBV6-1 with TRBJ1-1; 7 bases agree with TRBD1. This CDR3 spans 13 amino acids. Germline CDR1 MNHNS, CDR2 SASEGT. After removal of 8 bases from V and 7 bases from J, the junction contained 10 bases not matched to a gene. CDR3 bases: TGTGCCAGCGATGCCGACAGGGCCCTTGAAGCTTTCTTT. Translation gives CASDADRALEAFF.

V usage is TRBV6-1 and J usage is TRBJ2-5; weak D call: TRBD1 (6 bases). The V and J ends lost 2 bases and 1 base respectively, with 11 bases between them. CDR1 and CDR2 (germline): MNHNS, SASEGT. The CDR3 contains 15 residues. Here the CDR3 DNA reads TGTGCCAGCAGTGAAAAGACAGGCACCCAAGAGACCCAGTACTTC. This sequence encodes CASSEKTGTQETQYF.

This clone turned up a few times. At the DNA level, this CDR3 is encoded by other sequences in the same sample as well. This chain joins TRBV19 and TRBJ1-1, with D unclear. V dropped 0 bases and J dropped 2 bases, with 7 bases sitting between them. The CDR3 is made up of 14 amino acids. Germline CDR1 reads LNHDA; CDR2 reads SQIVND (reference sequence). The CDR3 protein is CASSIEGGNTEAFF. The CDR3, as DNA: TGTGCCAGTAGTATAGAGGGAGGAAACACTGAAGCTTTCTTT.

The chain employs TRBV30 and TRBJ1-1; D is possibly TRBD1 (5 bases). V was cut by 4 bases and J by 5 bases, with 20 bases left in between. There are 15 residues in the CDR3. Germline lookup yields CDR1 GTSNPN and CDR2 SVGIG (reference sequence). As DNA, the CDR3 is TGTGCCTGGAACCTGGGGGGTATTGGAGAAACTGAAGCTTTCTTT. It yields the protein CAWNLGGIGETEAFF.

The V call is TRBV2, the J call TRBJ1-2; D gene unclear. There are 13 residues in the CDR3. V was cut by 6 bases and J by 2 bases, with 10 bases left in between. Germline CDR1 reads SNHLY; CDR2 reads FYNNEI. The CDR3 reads CASRRESNYGYTF. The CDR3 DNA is TGTGCCAGCAGGAGGGAGTCAAACTATGGCTACACCTTC. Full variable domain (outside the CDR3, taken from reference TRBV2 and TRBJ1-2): EPEVTQTPSHQVTQMGQEVILRCVPISNHLYFYWYRQILGQKVEFLVSFYNNEISEKSEIFDDQFSVERPDGSNFTLKIRSTKLEDSAMYFCASRRESNYGYTFGSGTRLTVV.

The CDR3 DNA is TGCGCCAGCAGCCACTCGACAGGGGAAGGTAACTATGGCTACACCTTC. Residues: CASSHSTGEGNYGYTF. This rearrangement joins TRBV5-1 to TRBJ1-2, with 8 positions matching TRBD1. The CDR3 has 16 amino acids. Germline lookup yields CDR1 SGHRS and CDR2 YFSETQ. V lost 4 bases to trimming and J lost 1 base; unmatched junction nucleotides: 9.

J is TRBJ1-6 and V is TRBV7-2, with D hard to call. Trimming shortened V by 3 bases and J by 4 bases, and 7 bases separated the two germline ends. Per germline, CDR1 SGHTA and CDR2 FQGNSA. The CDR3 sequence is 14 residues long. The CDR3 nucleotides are TGTGCCAGCAGCTTCCTGGAGTATAATTCACCCCTCCACTTT. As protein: CASSFLEYNSPLHF.

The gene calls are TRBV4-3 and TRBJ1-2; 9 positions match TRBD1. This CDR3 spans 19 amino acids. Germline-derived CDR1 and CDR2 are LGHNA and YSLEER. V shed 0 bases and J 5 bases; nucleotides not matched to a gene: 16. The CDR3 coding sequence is TGCGCCAGCAGCCAAGATCTACCGGGACAGGGAATTTTTGGGTATGGCTACACCTTC. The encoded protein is CASSQDLPGQGIFGYGYTF.

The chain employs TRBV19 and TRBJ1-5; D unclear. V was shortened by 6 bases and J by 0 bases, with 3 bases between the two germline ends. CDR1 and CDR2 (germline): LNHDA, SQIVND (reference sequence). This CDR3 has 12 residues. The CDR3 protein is CASRYSNQPQHF. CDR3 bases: TGTGCCAGTAGATATAGCAATCAGCCCCAGCATTTT.

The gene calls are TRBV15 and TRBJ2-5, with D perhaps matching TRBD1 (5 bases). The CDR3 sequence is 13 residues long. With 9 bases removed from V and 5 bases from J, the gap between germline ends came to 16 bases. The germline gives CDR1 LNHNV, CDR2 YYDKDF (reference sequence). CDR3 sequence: CATSIGAKETQYF. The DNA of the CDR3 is TGTGCCACGTCCATTGGGGCGAAGGAGACCCAGTACTTC.

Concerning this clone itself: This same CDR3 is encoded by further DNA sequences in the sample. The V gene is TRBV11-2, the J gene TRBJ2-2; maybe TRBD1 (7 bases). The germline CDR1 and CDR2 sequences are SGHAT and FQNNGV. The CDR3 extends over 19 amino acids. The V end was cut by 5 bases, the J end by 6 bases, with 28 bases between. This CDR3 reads CASSPLRRGRKGEPGELFF. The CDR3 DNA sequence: TGTGCCAGCAGCCCACTTAGGAGGGGGCGCAAGGGAGAGCCCGGGGAGCTGTTTTTT. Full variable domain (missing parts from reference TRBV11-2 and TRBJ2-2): EAGVAQSPRYKIIEKRQSVAFWCNPISGHATLYWYQQILGQGPKLLIQFQNNGVVDDSQLPKDRFSAERLKGVDSTLKIQPAKLEDSAVYLCASSPLRRGRKGEPGELFFGEGSRLTVL.

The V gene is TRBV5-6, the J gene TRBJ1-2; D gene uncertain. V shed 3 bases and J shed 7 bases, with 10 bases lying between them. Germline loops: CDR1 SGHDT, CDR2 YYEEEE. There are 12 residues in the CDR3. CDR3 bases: TGTGCCAGCAGCTCCTTTCCGCGTGGCTACACCTTC. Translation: CASSSFPRGYTF.

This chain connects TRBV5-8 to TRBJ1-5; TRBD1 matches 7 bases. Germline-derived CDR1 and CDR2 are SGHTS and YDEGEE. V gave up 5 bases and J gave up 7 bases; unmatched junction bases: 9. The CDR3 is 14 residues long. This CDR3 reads CASRLTGEGQPQHF. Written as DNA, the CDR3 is TGTGCCAGCAGGCTTACAGGGGAAGGACAGCCCCAGCATTTT.